These T cell receptor beta chains were read from a single sample in a study of T cell repertoires in cytomegalovirus infection. TCRdb recomputed calls from the reads with MiXCR, one row per CDR3 protein. The sample records around 430,000 distinct CDR3 sequences, about 42% being singletons. Antigens for these TCRs are unknown. Material: cultured PBMCs, obtained from culture after CMV antigen stimulation. The receptors here all came from a human donor in good health (CMV status not recorded). Some clones in this sample may be carry-over from other donors' samples. CDR3s include the opening cysteine and the closing phenylalanine or tryptophan. The D gene is left open where the match is weak. A clone size is listed for some rows: how often the clone was seen (once, few, many), or a class if it is expanded.

cdr3_length d_call clone_size j_call v_call cdr3_nt cdr3_aa
20 TRBD2 - TRBJ2-1 TRBV4-1 TGCGCCAGCAGCCAAGTGTTTGGGCTAGCGGGGGGCTCTTTTCACAATGAGCAGTTCTTC CASSQVFGLAGGSFHNEQFF
16 TRBD2 - TRBJ2-1 TRBV11-3 TGTGCCAGCAGCCGGGGACTAGCGGGAGTGAGAGGTGAGCAGTTCTTC CASSRGLAGVRGEQFF
13 - - TRBJ2-7 TRBV27 TGTGCCAGCAGTTCCGGCCTACCCTACGAGCAGTACTTC CASSSGLPYEQYF
15 - few TRBJ2-7 TRBV11-2 TGTGCCAGCAGCCCCGGGGGCGACCCTATCTACGAGCAGTACTTC CASSPGGDPIYEQYF
13 TRBD2 few TRBJ2-1 TRBV20-1 TGCGGGGGAGGGACTAGCGGAGACAATGAGCAGTTCTTC CGGGTSGDNEQFF
14 TRBD1 - TRBJ2-7 TRBV20-1 TGCAGTGCTAGGGGACAGGGAAACTCCTACGAGCAGTACTTC CSARGQGNSYEQYF
14 - few TRBJ1-2 TRBV7-2 TGTGCCAGCAGGTGGACGGGGGTGGACTATGGCTACACCTTC CASRWTGVDYGYTF
15 - many TRBJ2-2 TRBV7-2 TGTGCCAGCAGCCCTCGCAATGGAGACACCGGGGAGCTGTTTTTT CASSPRNGDTGELFF
14 - - TRBJ1-2 TRBV10-3 TGTGCCATCAGTTCGACTGAGACTAACTATGGCTACACCTTC CAISSTETNYGYTF
14 - - TRBJ1-2 TRBV10-3 TGTGCCATCAGTGTACCGGGGTTAACGGCTGGCTACACCTTC CAISVPGLTAGYTF
16 TRBD2 few TRBJ2-3 TRBV6-6 TGTGCCAGCAGGGGTTTAGCGGGGGCCGGCACAGATACGCAGTATTTT CASRGLAGAGTDTQYF
15 TRBD2 - TRBJ2-3 TRBV6-1 TGTGCCAGCAGTCCAGGGACTAGCAGGCCAGATACGCAGTATTTT CASSPGTSRPDTQYF
16 TRBD1 - TRBJ2-3 TRBV7-9 TGTGCCAGCAGCTTAGGGACAGGCCCCTACACAGATACGCAGTATTTT CASSLGTGPYTDTQYF
16 - few TRBJ1-1 TRBV7-8 TGTGCCAGCAGCCAAAGGTCCTCACAGCCCCCGCAGGAAGCTTTCTTT CASSQRSSQPPQEAFF
15 TRBD2 few TRBJ2-3 TRBV10-3 TGTGCCATCAGTGATTCCGACGGGGGGGCAAATACGCAGTATTTT CAISDSDGGANTQYF
15 TRBD2 - TRBJ2-1 TRBV4-1 TGTGCCAGCAGCCAAGATCGGGGGGCCTACAATGAGCAGTTCTTC CASSQDRGAYNEQFF
18 - few TRBJ2-6 TRBV6-1 TGTGCCAGCAACATACAGGGGGGGACCGTCTCTGGGGCCAACGTCCTGACTTTC CASNIQGGTVSGANVLTF
17 - - TRBJ2-2 TRBV7-2 TGTGCCAGCAGCAAATGGCTGGGAGGAGGGAGCACCGGGGAGCTGTTTTTT CASSKWLGGGSTGELFF
14 TRBD2 - TRBJ2-3 TRBV27 TGTGCCAGCAGACTAGCGGGGGGCCGGGATACGCAGTATTTT CASRLAGGRDTQYF
13 TRBD2 - TRBJ2-1 TRBV19 TGTGCCAGTAGTATGGTTCAACTAGCGGGTCAGTTCTTC CASSMVQLAGQFF
16 TRBD2 few TRBJ2-2 TRBV11-3 TGTGCCAGCAGCCCTGGACTAGCGGGAAGGGCCGGGGAGCTGTTTTTT CASSPGLAGRAGELFF
17 TRBD2 few TRBJ2-3 TRBV7-9 TGTGCCAGCAGCTTAGCCGGACTAGCGGGGGTTTCAGATACGCAGTATTTT CASSLAGLAGVSDTQYF
16 TRBD1 few TRBJ2-5 TRBV9 TGTGCCAGCAGCGTGTCGGGACAGGGGACCGGGACGACCCAGTACTTC CASSVSGQGTGTTQYF
16 - - TRBJ2-7 TRBV27 TGTGCCAGCAGCATCGGACCGGCATGGGGTTCCTACGAGCAGTACTTC CASSIGPAWGSYEQYF
17 - few TRBJ2-7 TRBV27 TGTGCCAGCAGTTTTTCCCGGACAGTTGATAAGGCCTACGAGCAGTACTTC CASSFSRTVDKAYEQYF
15 - - TRBJ1-5 TRBV19 TGTGCCAGTAGTATAGTGAAGGGACTGAATCAGCCCCAGCATTTT CASSIVKGLNQPQHF
14 - few TRBJ1-4 TRBV7-9 TGTGCCAGCAGCCGCAGGGCTGGTGGTGAAAAACTGTTTTTT CASSRRAGGEKLFF
19 - - TRBJ1-1 TRBV19 TGTGCCAGTAGTATAGGAATTCGACAACAGACTCAGGGATACACTGAAGCTTTCTTT CASSIGIRQQTQGYTEAFF
16 TRBD2 - TRBJ2-7 TRBV12-3/TRBV12-4 TGTGCCAGCAGTTCCGTGAAACTAGCGGGTTACTACGAGCAGTACTTC CASSSVKLAGYYEQYF
14 - - TRBJ2-7 TRBV11-2 TGTGCCAGCAGCCCGGACGGTCTACCGGGCGAGCAGTACTTC CASSPDGLPGEQYF
13 - many TRBJ1-2 TRBV7-8 TGTGCCAGCAGCTTAGCGGGCAGGCGACTTTACACCTTC CASSLAGRRLYTF
19 TRBD2 - TRBJ2-5 TRBV3-1 TGTGCCAGCAGCCAAGATGAGAGGACTAGCGGGAGGGTGGAAGAGACCCAGTACTTC CASSQDERTSGRVEETQYF
13 - - TRBJ1-5 TRBV4-1 TGCGCCAGCAGCCGAGAGGCGGGGCAGCCCCAGCATTTT CASSREAGQPQHF
16 - few TRBJ2-1 TRBV4-1 TGCGCCAGCAGCCAAGTTGGAGAGAGGCCAGATAATGAGCAGTTCTTC CASSQVGERPDNEQFF
14 - few TRBJ2-2 TRBV12-3/TRBV12-4 TGTGCCAGCAGTCCACGACCTCTCACCGGGGAGCTGTTTTTT CASSPRPLTGELFF
15 TRBD1 - TRBJ2-7 TRBV7-8 TGTGCCAGCAGCCTCCGGTCGGGACAGGGATACGAGCAGTACTTC CASSLRSGQGYEQYF
21 - few TRBJ2-5 TRBV7-9 TGTGCCAGCAGCAAACCCCCGTTAGGAGCATGGGGAGGTGGTAGCCAAGAGACCCAGTACTTC CASSKPPLGAWGGGSQETQYF
14 TRBD2 few TRBJ2-1 TRBV12-3/TRBV12-4 TGTGCCAGCGGAATGACTAGCGGGTACAATGAGCAGTTCTTC CASGMTSGYNEQFF
18 TRBD2 few TRBJ2-1 TRBV7-8 TGTGCCAGCAGCTTAAGACTAGCGGGGCAAAGCTCCTACAATGAGCAGTTCTTC CASSLRLAGQSSYNEQFF